This T cell receptor beta chain comes out of a study of blood T cell repertoires in COVID-19. This clone occurred a few times. Assay used: immunoSEQ multiplex PCR; TCRdb lists only in-frame clones, some missing. The table shows about 210,000 clones, with roughly 85% occurring only once. V lost 9 bases and J 5 bases, leaving 17 bases between the germline ends. The CDR3 length is 13 residues. The germline V gene has CDR1 SGHNT and CDR2 YYREEE (reference sequence). This receptor was identified in a man aged 45-65 years with COVID-19, enrolled during active disease. The specimen was peripheral blood. V is TRBV5-4 and J is TRBJ2-5; maybe TRBD1 (6 bases). The CDR3 bases are TGTGCCACTCAGCCGAGCAGGGGTGAGACCCAGTACTTC. Its translation: CATQPSRGETQYF.